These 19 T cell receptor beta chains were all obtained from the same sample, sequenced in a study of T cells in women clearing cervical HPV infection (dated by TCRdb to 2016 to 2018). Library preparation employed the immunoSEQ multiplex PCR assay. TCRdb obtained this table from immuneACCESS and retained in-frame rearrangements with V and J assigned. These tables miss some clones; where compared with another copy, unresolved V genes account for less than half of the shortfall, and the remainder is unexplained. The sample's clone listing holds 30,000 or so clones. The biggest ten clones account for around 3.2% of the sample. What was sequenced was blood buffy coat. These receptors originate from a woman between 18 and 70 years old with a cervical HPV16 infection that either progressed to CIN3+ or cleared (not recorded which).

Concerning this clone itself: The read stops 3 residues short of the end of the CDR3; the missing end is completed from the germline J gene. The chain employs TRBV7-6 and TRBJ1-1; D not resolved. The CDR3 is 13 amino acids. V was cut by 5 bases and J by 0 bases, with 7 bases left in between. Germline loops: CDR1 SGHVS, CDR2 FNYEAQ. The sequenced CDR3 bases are TGTGCCAGCAGCGCAGACTTGAACACTGAA. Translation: CASSADLNTE. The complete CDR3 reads CASSADLNTEAFF.

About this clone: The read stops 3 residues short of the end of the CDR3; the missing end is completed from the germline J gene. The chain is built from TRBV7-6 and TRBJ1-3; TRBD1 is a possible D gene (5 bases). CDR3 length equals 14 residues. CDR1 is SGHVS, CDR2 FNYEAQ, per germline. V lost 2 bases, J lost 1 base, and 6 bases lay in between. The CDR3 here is CASSLSGSGNTIYF. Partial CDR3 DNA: TGTGCCAGCAGCTTATCAGGGTCTGGAAACACC.

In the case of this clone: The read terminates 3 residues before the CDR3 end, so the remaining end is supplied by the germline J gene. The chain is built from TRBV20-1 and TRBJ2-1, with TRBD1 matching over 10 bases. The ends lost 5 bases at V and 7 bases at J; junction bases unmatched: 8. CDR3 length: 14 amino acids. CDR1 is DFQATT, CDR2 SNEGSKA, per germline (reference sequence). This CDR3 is CSAFPGQGLNEQFF. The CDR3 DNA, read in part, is TGCAGTGCTTTTCCGGGACAGGGGTTGAATGAG.

CDR3 sequence reads: CASSLTSGSQYEQFF. CDR3 DNA (partial): TGTGCCAGCAGCCTTACTAGCGGGAGCCAGTATGAG. The chain links TRBV7-3 to TRBJ2-1, with TRBD2 matching 11 bases. Read sequence stops 3 residues before the CDR3 end, and the germline J gene provides the missing end. V lost 5 bases, J lost 8 bases, and 8 bases stayed unmatched. Germline loops: CDR1 SGHTA, CDR2 FQGTGA. This CDR3 region has 15 residues.

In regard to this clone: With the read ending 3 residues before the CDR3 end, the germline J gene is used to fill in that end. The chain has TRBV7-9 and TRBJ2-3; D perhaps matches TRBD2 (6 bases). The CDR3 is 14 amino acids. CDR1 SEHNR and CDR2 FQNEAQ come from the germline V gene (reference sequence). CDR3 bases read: TGTGCCAGCAGCCGCGGGGACCGAGGGGAGACG. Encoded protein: CASSRGDRGET. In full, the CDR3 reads CASSRGDRGETQYF. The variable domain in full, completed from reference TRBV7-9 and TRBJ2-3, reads DTGVSQNPRHKITKRGQNVTFRCDPISEHNRLYWYRQTLGQGPEFLTYFQNEAQLEKSRLLSDRFSAERPKGSFSTLEIQRTEQGDSAMYLCASSRGDRGETQYFGPGTRLTVL.

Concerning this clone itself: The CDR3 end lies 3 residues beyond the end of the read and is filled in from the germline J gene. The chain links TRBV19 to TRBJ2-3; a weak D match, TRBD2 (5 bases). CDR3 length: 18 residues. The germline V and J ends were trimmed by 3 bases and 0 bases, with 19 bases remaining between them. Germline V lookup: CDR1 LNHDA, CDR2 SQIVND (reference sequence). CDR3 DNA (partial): TGTGCCAGTAGTATCGGTTCACTAGACCGTCCTAGCACAGATACG. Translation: CASSIGSLDRPSTDT. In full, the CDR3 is CASSIGSLDRPSTDTQYF.

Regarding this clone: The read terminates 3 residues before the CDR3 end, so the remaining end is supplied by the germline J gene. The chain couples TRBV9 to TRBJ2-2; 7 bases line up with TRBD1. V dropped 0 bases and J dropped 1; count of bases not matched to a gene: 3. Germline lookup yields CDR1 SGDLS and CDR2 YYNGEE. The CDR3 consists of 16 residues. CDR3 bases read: TGTGCCAGCAGCGTAGTTACAGGGGTGAACACCGGGGAG. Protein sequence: CASSVVTGVNTGE. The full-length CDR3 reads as CASSVVTGVNTGELFF.

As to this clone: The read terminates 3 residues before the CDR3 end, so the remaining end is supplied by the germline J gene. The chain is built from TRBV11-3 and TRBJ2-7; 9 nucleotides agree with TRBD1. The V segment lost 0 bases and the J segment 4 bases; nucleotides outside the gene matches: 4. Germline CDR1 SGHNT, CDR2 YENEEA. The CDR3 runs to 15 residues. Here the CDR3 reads CASSLEGQGRYEQYF. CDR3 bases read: TGTGCCAGCAGCTTAGAAGGACAGGGGCGTTACGAG.

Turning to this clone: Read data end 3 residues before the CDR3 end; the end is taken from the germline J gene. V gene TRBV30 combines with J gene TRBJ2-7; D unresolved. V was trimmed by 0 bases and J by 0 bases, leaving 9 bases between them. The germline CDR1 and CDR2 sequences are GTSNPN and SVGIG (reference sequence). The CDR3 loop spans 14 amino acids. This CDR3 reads CAWSVKGLSYEQYF. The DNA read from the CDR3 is TGTGCCTGGAGTGTGAAAGGTCTCTCCTACGAG.

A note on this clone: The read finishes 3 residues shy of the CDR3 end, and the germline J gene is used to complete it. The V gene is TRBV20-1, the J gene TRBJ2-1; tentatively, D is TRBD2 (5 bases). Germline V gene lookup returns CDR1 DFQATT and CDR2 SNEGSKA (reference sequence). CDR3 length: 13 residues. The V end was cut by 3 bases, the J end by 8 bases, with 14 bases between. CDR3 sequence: CSASGSGFDEQFF. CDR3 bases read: TGCAGTGCTAGCGGGTCGGGGTTCGATGAG.

CDR3 amino acids: CASSPEDIGEKLFF. The sequenced CDR3 bases are TGCGCCAGCAGCCCTGAGGACATTGGGGAAAAA. This chain joins TRBV5-1 and TRBJ1-4; a possible D gene is TRBD1 (5 bases). Coverage ceases 3 residues before the CDR3 finishes, and the germline J gene fills in the end. V was trimmed by 4 bases and J by 8 bases, leaving 15 bases between them. Looked up from germline, CDR1 is SGHRS and CDR2 is YFSETQ. The CDR3 consists of 14 residues.

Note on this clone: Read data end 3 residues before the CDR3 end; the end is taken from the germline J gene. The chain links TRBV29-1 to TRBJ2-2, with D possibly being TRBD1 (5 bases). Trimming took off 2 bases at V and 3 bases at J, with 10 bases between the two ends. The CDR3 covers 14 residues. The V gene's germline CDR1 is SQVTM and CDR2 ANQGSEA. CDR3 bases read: TGCAGCGTTGAAATCATGACAGACACCGGGGAG. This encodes CSVEIMTDTGE. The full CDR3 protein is CSVEIMTDTGELFF.

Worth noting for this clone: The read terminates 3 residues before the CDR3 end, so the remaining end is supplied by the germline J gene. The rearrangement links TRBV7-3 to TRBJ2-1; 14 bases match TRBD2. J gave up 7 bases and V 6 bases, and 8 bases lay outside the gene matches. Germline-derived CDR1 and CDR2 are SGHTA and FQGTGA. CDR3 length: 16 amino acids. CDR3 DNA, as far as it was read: TGTGCCAGCAGTCTGACTAGCGGGAGGGCCTTAAATGAG. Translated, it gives CASSLTSGRALNE. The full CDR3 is CASSLTSGRALNEQFF.

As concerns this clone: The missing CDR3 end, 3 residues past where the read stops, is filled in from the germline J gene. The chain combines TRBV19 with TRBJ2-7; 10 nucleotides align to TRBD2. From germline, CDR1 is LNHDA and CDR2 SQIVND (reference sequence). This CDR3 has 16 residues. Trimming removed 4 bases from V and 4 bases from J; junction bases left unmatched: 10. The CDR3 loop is CASSTVRGAGGYEQYF. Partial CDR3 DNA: TGTGCCAGTAGTACCGTTCGGGGAGCGGGAGGGTACGAG.

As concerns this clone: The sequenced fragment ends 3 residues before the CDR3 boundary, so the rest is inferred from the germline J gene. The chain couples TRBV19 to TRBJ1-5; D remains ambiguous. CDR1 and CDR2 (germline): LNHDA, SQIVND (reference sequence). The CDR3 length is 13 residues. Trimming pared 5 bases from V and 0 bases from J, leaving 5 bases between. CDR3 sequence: CASSSLSNQPQHF. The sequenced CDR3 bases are TGTGCCAGTAGTTCCCTTAGCAATCAGCCC.

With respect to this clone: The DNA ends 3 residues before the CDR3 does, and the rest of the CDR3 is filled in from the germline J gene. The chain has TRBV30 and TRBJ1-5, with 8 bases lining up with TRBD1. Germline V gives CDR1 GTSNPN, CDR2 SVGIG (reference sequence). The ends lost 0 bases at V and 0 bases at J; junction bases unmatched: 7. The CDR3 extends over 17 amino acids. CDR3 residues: CAWSVPGTGHSNQPQHF. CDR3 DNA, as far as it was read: TGTGCCTGGAGTGTACCCGGGACAGGCCATAGCAATCAGCCC.

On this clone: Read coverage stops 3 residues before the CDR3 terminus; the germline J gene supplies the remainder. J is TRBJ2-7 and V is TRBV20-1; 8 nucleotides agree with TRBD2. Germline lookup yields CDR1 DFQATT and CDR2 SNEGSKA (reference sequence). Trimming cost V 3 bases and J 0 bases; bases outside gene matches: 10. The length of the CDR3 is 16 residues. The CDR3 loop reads CSASIPGGTNSYEQYF. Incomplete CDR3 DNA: TGCAGTGCTAGTATACCGGGAGGGACAAACTCCTACGAG.

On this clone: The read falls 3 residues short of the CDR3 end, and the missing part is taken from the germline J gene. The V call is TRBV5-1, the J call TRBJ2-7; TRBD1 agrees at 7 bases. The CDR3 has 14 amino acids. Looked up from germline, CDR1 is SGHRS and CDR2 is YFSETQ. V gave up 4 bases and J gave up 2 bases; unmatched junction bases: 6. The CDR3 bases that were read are TGCGCCAGCAGCCCCGGGACAGAGACCTACGAG. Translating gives CASSPGTETYE. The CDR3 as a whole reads CASSPGTETYEQYF.

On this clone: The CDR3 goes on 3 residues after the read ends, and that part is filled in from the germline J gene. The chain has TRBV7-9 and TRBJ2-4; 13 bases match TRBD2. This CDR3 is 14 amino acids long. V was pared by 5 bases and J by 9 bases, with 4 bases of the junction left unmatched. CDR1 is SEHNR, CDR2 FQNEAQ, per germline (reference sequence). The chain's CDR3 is CASSALAGGSIQYF. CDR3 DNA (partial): TGTGCCAGCAGCGCACTAGCGGGAGGGAGCATT.